The 3 T cell receptor beta chains below were found in one sample sequenced in a study of regulatory T cells in long-lasting Graves disease. Time point meaning: persistent/refractory GD, antithyroid drugs over 5 years with positive TRAb. After RNA was extracted from PBMCs, the TCR library was made from it. The TCR beta library used iRepertoire HTBI primers with Arm-PCR amplification of CDR3. A single record per CDR3 protein comes from TCRdb applying MiXCR to the multiplex PCR reads. The sample holds some 330,000 distinct CDR3 sequences, roughly 24% seen once. The material was peripheral blood mononuclear cells (PBMCs), obtained when the disease was refractory, from a patient treated with antithyroid drugs. Every receptor here comes from a woman aged 40-49 years with Graves disease.

The sample holds many counts of this clonotype. The chain employs TRBV12-3 or TRBV12-4 and TRBJ2-2; 8 bases agree with TRBD1. After removal of 6 bases from V and 4 bases from J, the junction contained 7 bases not matched to a gene. The CDR3 extends over 15 amino acids. Written as DNA, the CDR3 is TGTGCCAGCAGCTGGCAGGGGGCAAGCACCGGGGAGCTGTTTTTT. It specifies CASSWQGASTGELFF.

J is TRBJ1-4 and V is TRBV5-1, with 9 bases fitting TRBD1. The V gene's germline CDR1 is SGHRS and CDR2 YFSETQ. The CDR3 has 14 residues. V lost 4 bases to trimming and J lost 8 bases; unmatched junction nucleotides: 6. CDR3 loop: CASSIQGAGEKLFF. CDR3 bases: TGCGCCAGCAGCATACAGGGGGCAGGGGAAAAACTGTTTTTT.

This clonotype was picked up a small number of times. The V and J genes are TRBV7-3 and TRBJ2-1; D gene uncertain. The V end was cut by 5 bases, the J end by 8 bases, with 13 bases between. The CDR3 has 13 residues. CDR1 is SGHTA, CDR2 FQGTGA, per germline. As DNA, the CDR3 is TGTGCCAGCAGCCCTCAACCCGGGTATGAGCAGTTCTTC. Protein product: CASSPQPGYEQFF.